The 8 T cell receptor beta chains below all came from one sample that was sequenced in a study of cytomegalovirus exposure and HLA in healthy donors. The primer mix had 60 Vbeta and 13 Jbeta primers. Assay: immunoSEQ multiplex PCR; the TCRdb copy retains only in-frame clones and omits some. The sample has approximately 120,000 clones, about 80% seen once. The sequencing sample was made of PBMCs. These receptors all come from a young man in good health and CMV-seronegative.

V gene TRBV11-1 combines with J gene TRBJ2-5; 12 bases are shared with TRBD2. After removal of 6 bases from V and 5 bases from J, the junction contained 10 bases not matched to a gene. Germline CDR1 and CDR2: SGHAT and FQDESV (reference sequence). CDR3 length: 16 amino acids. The DNA for the CDR3 is TGTGCCAGCAGTTATTTTTCCGGGACTAGCGGGGAGACCCAGTACTTC. Translation: CASSYFSGTSGETQYF.

A single count supports this clone. The rearrangement joins TRBV19 to TRBJ1-2; D remains unclear. Germline assignment: CDR1 LNHDA and CDR2 SQIVND (reference sequence). Trimming shortened V by 6 bases and J by 4 bases, and 9 bases separated the two germline ends. The CDR3 is made up of 12 amino acids. This CDR3 reads CASRVGIYGYTF. The CDR3 DNA sequence: TGTGCCAGTAGAGTCGGTATCTATGGCTACACCTTC.

The V and J genes are TRBV19 and TRBJ1-2; 7 positions agree with TRBD1. The trim removed 8 bases at V and 6 bases at J, leaving 9 bases unmatched. Germline values: CDR1 LNHDA, CDR2 SQIVND (reference sequence). The CDR3 covers 13 residues. CDR3 in DNA: TGTGCCAGTTCATCGACAGGGAGGCATGGCTACACCTTC. Translation: CASSSTGRHGYTF.

The chain couples TRBV5-5 to TRBJ2-7; 9 bases map to TRBD2. The CDR3 totals 14 residues. The V gene end was trimmed by 0 bases and the J gene end by 6 bases; junction bases not matched to a gene: 4. CDR1 and CDR2 from the germline V gene are SGHKS and YYEKEE (reference sequence). CDR3 amino acids: CASSLEVAGAEQYF. DNA of the CDR3: TGTGCCAGCAGCTTGGAGGTAGCGGGAGCCGAGCAGTACTTC.

The rearrangement links TRBV2 to TRBJ2-1, with a possible D match to TRBD1 (6 bases). Germline CDR1 is SNHLY and CDR2 is FYNNEI. V was pared by 6 bases and J by 5 bases, with 17 bases between. CDR3 length: 15 residues. The CDR3 coding sequence is TGTGCCAGCAGCCATGGACAGTCAAAAGACAATGAGCAGTTCTTC. Translating gives CASSHGQSKDNEQFF.

The chain combines TRBV9 with TRBJ2-5; 8 bases align to TRBD2. This CDR3 spans 14 amino acids. Losses at the gene ends were 3 bases for V and 2 bases for J; bases not matched to a gene: 3. The V gene's germline CDR1 is SGDLS and CDR2 YYNGEE. Here the CDR3 reads CASSAGLAQETQYF. The CDR3 DNA is TGTGCCAGCAGCGCCGGACTAGCTCAAGAGACCCAGTACTTC.

This chain uses TRBV5-4 with TRBJ1-5; possibly TRBD1 for D (6 bases). Germline lookup yields CDR1 SGHNT and CDR2 YYREEE (reference sequence). The V end lost 2 bases, the J end lost 6 bases, and 9 bases lay between the germline ends. The CDR3 extends over 13 amino acids. CDR3 residues: CASSLGGSQPQHF. The CDR3 DNA is TGTGCCAGCAGCTTAGGGGGTAGTCAGCCCCAGCATTTT.

V gene TRBV2 combines with J gene TRBJ2-7; perhaps TRBD1 as D (7 bases). V gave up 2 bases and J gave up 1 base, with 15 bases separating them. The CDR3 runs to 16 residues. CDR1 and CDR2 (germline): SNHLY, FYNNEI. CDR3 coding DNA: TGTGCCAGCAGTGAACTGTCGACAGGGACTTCCTACGAGCAGTACTTC. Protein sequence: CASSELSTGTSYEQYF.